These 32 T cell receptor beta chains were sequenced from one sample in a study of blood T cell repertoires in COVID-19. Data came from immunoSEQ multiplex PCR; TCRdb stores just in-frame clones and leaves some out. The table lists 300,000 to 400,000 clones, under 95% of them singletons. Sequencing was performed on peripheral blood. These receptors came from a young woman who had recovered from COVID-19.

The rearrangement links TRBV7-2 to TRBJ2-7; 11 bases line up with TRBD2. Trimming took 5 bases from V and 3 from J; bases not matched to a gene: 6. The CDR3 totals 15 residues. CDR1 is SGHTA and CDR2 is FQGNSA in the germline V gene. This chain's CDR3 is CASSLGTSGHYEQYV. The DNA for the CDR3 is TGTGCCAGCAGCCTTGGGACTAGCGGACACTACGAGCAGTACGTC.

The CDR3 nucleotides are TGTGCCAGCAGCCGTTATAGGGGAGGACCCGCTCCCTTGAGTAATGAGCAGTTCTTC. Its protein is CASSRYRGGPAPLSNEQFF. This chain uses TRBV7-2 with TRBJ2-1; D is perhaps TRBD2 (6 bases). The CDR3 is 19 amino acids. From germline, CDR1 is SGHTA and CDR2 FQGNSA. The V end was cut by 5 bases, the J end by 7 bases, with 30 bases between.

The CDR3 DNA follows: TGTGCCAGCAGTTTATCACTTCACCGCGATTCACCCCTCCACTTT. Its protein product is CASSLSLHRDSPLHF. The rearrangement links TRBV28 to TRBJ1-6; D is uncertain. The CDR3 runs to 15 residues. Trimming removed 1 base from V and 8 bases from J, with 12 bases in between. CDR1 and CDR2 from the germline V gene are MDHEN and SYDVKM.

Only one count was recorded for this clone. This rearrangement joins TRBV4-3 to TRBJ2-1, with TRBD2 matching over 9 bases. This CDR3 comprises 14 residues. Germline V lookup: CDR1 LGHNA, CDR2 YSLEER. V shed 3 bases and J 9 bases; nucleotides not matched to a gene: 6. The DNA of the CDR3 is TGCGCCAGCAGCCATCCGGGACTAGCCGGTGAGCAGTTCTTC. It is translated as CASSHPGLAGEQFF.

The chain couples TRBV7-2 to TRBJ2-1; 11 bases are shared with TRBD2. This CDR3 contains 19 residues. Germline CDR1 is SGHTA and CDR2 is FQGNSA. Unmatched junction bases numbered 11, after V lost 4 bases and J lost 0 bases. In DNA form, the CDR3 reads TGTGCCAGCAGCTCCGAGAGACTAGCGGGGATGAGCTCCTACAATGAGCAGTTCTTC. Protein: CASSSERLAGMSSYNEQFF.

The chain carries TRBV7-2 and TRBJ2-1; D is ambiguous. The length of the CDR3 is 12 residues. Germline V CDR1 and CDR2: SGHTA, FQGNSA. V was clipped by 3 bases and J by 9 bases, with 9 bases between them. The CDR3 sequence: CASSFFFSEQFF. The CDR3 bases are TGTGCCAGCAGCTTCTTTTTCTCTGAGCAGTTCTTC.

The chain combines TRBV2 with TRBJ1-2; 11 bases line up with TRBD1. CDR1 is SNHLY, CDR2 FYNNEI, per germline. The CDR3 extends over 15 amino acids. Losses at the gene ends were 4 bases for V and 2 bases for J; bases not matched to a gene: 3. The CDR3 DNA reads as TGTGCCAGCAGTGCGCGGGACAGGGGGAACTATGGCTACACCTTC. This translates into CASSARDRGNYGYTF.

This sequence joins TRBV18 and TRBJ2-1; TRBD2 matches 16 bases. The CDR3 runs 18 residues. V was clipped by 3 bases and J by 4 bases; unmatched bases: 6. CDR1 KGHSH and CDR2 LQKENI come from the germline V gene. The DNA for the CDR3 is TGTGCCAGCTCACCGTCGGGACTAGCGGGAGGGAGGTACAATGAGCAGTTCTTC. Its translation is CASSPSGLAGGRYNEQFF.

The chain recombines TRBV4-3 with TRBJ2-2, with 7 bases fitting TRBD2. The V and J ends lost 0 bases and 3 bases, in that order; junction bases with no gene match: 19. Germline CDR1 is LGHNA and CDR2 is YSLEER. The CDR3 spans 21 residues. The CDR3 reads CASSQDRGSLGTTPYTGELFF. The CDR3 DNA sequence: TGCGCCAGCAGCCAAGATCGGGGAAGTCTCGGGACTACGCCTTACACCGGGGAGCTGTTTTTT.

The chain couples TRBV11-3 to TRBJ2-7, with 8 bases that match TRBD1. V lost 5 bases, J lost 3 bases, and 12 bases stayed unmatched. The CDR3 length is 16 residues. Germline loops: CDR1 SGHNT, CDR2 YENEEA. The CDR3 DNA follows: TGTGCCAGCAGCCCGGGGGTCCAGGGGGCATACTACGAGCAGTACGTC. Amino acid sequence: CASSPGVQGAYYEQYV.

CDR3 nucleotide sequence: TGTGCCAGCAGCTCCAGCGGGACGGTGGGTGAGCAGTTCTTC. It encodes CASSSSGTVGEQFF. The chain links TRBV7-2 to TRBJ2-1; 7 bases align to TRBD2. The CDR3 sequence is 14 residues long. J gave up 9 bases and V 4 bases, and 9 bases lay outside the gene matches. Looked up from germline, CDR1 is SGHTA and CDR2 is FQGNSA.

This chain links TRBV27 with TRBJ1-5; the D is unclear. Per the germline V gene, CDR1 is MNHEY and CDR2 is SMNVEV (reference sequence). The length of the CDR3 is 14 residues. V shed 5 bases and J shed 5 bases, with 13 bases lying between them. CDR3 nucleotides: TGTGCCAGCAGTCCGGACCGGGGTGATCAGCCCCAGCATTTT. It encodes CASSPDRGDQPQHF.

The CDR3 sequence is CASSPRPRTGGADTEAFF. CDR3 nucleotides: TGCGCCAGCAGCCCCCGGCCACGGACAGGGGGCGCAGACACTGAAGCTTTCTTT. The chain joins TRBV5-1 to TRBJ1-1; 11 positions agree with TRBD1. Germline V CDR1 and CDR2: SGHRS, YFSETQ. This CDR3 is 18 amino acids long. J gave up 3 bases and V 4 bases, and 14 bases lay outside the gene matches.

The genes are TRBV9 and TRBJ1-3; 8 bases agree with TRBD1. The CDR3 is made up of 16 amino acids. Looked up from germline, CDR1 is SGDLS and CDR2 is YYNGEE. The V and J ends lost 1 base and 3 bases, in that order; junction bases with no gene match: 6. The CDR3 loop is CASSVTAGGFGNTIYF. The CDR3 nucleotides are TGTGCCAGCAGCGTAACGGCAGGGGGCTTTGGAAACACCATATATTTT.

The rearrangement uses TRBV5-8 and TRBJ2-3, with 7 bases identical to TRBD2. Germline CDR1 and CDR2: SGHTS and YDEGEE. The CDR3 is 17 residues long. The J segment lost 5 bases and the V segment lost 0 bases, leaving 12 bases of the junction unmatched. CDR3: CASSLDSGGGMIDTQYF. CDR3 nucleotides: TGTGCCAGCAGCTTGGATTCCGGCGGGGGTATGATAGATACGCAGTATTTT.

This rearrangement joins TRBV4-1 to TRBJ2-7; 8 bases fit TRBD2. From germline, CDR1 is MGHRA and CDR2 YSYEKL. The CDR3 length is 18 residues. Trimming cost V 0 bases and J 1 base; bases outside gene matches: 11. DNA for the CDR3: TGCGCCAGCAGCCAAGACTATTGGACAGCGGGAGATTCCTACGAGCAGTACGTC. Translation: CASSQDYWTAGDSYEQYV.

The V gene is TRBV4-3, the J gene TRBJ1-4, with 7 bases that match TRBD1. CDR1 and CDR2 (germline): LGHNA, YSLEER. The CDR3 length is 14 residues. With 3 bases clipped from V and 8 bases from J, the junction kept 6 bases outside the gene matches. The CDR3 protein is CASSQTGLGEKLFF. The CDR3 DNA reads as TGCGCCAGCAGCCAGACAGGGCTCGGAGAAAAACTGTTTTTT.

This CDR3 reads CAGGGQEGTEAFF. The CDR3 region has the DNA TGTGCCGGTGGGGGACAGGAGGGGACTGAAGCTTTCTTT. The J gene is TRBJ1-1, the V gene TRBV30, with 8 bases identical to TRBD1. This CDR3 contains 13 residues. Germline assignment: CDR1 GTSNPN and CDR2 SVGIG (reference sequence). The V segment lost 8 bases and the J segment 5 bases; nucleotides outside the gene matches: 10.

This rearrangement joins TRBV7-2 to TRBJ1-4; 8 bases align to TRBD1. There are 16 residues in the CDR3. V gave up 5 bases and J gave up 8 bases; unmatched junction bases: 13. Germline V gene data show CDR1 as SGHTA and CDR2 as FQGNSA. CDR3 in amino acids: CASSSARTGSGEKLFF. CDR3 coding DNA: TGTGCCAGCAGCAGTGCCCGGACAGGGAGCGGCGAAAAACTGTTTTTT.

In nucleotides, the CDR3 is TGTGCCAGCAGCTTGGGTGTCGGACTAGCGGGATCCGATGAGCAGTTCTTC. Encoded protein: CASSLGVGLAGSDEQFF. This chain links TRBV5-8 with TRBJ2-1; 12 bases line up with TRBD2. The CDR3 has 17 amino acids. Germline V gene sequence: CDR1 SGHTS, CDR2 YDEGEE. The junction had 9 bases not matched to a gene; V was cut back by 0 bases and J by 8 bases.

The chain joins TRBV7-8 to TRBJ1-4; D is ambiguous. Per germline, CDR1 SGHVS and CDR2 FQNEAQ. Trimming took 7 bases from V and 5 from J, leaving 17 bases between them. CDR3 size: 15 residues. CDR3 amino acids: CASTREEVNNEKLFF. In DNA form, the CDR3 reads TGTGCCAGCACTAGAGAAGAAGTTAACAATGAAAAACTGTTTTTT.

V is TRBV3-1 (or the pseudogene TRBV3-2) and J is TRBJ2-5; 7 positions agree with TRBD2. CDR3 size: 16 residues. The ends lost 0 bases at V and 9 bases at J; junction bases unmatched: 13. Germline V gene lookup returns CDR1 LGHDT and CDR2 YNNKEL (reference sequence). CDR3 DNA: TGTGCCAGCAGCCAAGATCTATCGTCTAGCGGAGGACCCCAGTACTTC. As protein: CASSQDLSSSGGPQYF.

The chain uses TRBV19 and TRBJ2-1; 10 bases align to TRBD2. CDR3 length: 16 amino acids. The J segment lost 10 bases and the V segment lost 2 bases, leaving 11 bases of the junction unmatched. The germline gives CDR1 LNHDA, CDR2 SQIVND (reference sequence). The CDR3: CASSIWGASGSEEQFF. Here the CDR3 DNA reads TGTGCCAGTAGTATATGGGGGGCTAGCGGGAGCGAAGAGCAGTTCTTC.

The CDR3 nucleotides read TGTGCCAGTAAACAAGCGGGAATGCGCGGGGAGCTGTTTTTT. This codes for CASKQAGMRGELFF. This chain connects TRBV19 to TRBJ2-2, with 7 nucleotides matching TRBD2. The CDR3 contains 14 residues. Looked up from germline, CDR1 is LNHDA and CDR2 is SQIVND (reference sequence). After removal of 7 bases from V and 7 bases from J, the junction contained 9 bases not matched to a gene.

This clone was counted once. This chain joins TRBV19 and TRBJ1-5; 9 bases line up with TRBD1. Germline CDR1 and CDR2: LNHDA and SQIVND (reference sequence). The CDR3 has 16 residues. J gave up 1 base and V 4 bases, and 5 bases lay outside the gene matches. CDR3 DNA sequence: TGTGCCAGTAGTACATCCGGGACAGGGAGCAATCAGCCCCAGCATTTT. This encodes CASSTSGTGSNQPQHF. Full variable domain (outside the CDR3, taken from reference TRBV19 and TRBJ1-5): DGGITQSPKYLFRKEGQNVTLSCEQNLNHDAMYWYRQDPGQGLRLIYYSQIVNDFQKGDIAEGYSVSREKKESFPLTVTSAQKNPTAFYLCASSTSGTGSNQPQHFGDGTRLSIL.

The chain recombines TRBV5-1 with TRBJ1-1; D may be TRBD1 (5 bases). Germline CDR1 and CDR2: SGHRS and YFSETQ. Trimming removed 4 bases from V and 4 bases from J, with 20 bases in between. This CDR3 has 16 residues. The CDR3 protein is CASSAGDRGRSTEAFF. The CDR3 DNA reads as TGCGCCAGCAGCGCTGGTGACCGGGGGAGGAGCACTGAAGCTTTCTTT.

The chain has TRBV7-8 and TRBJ1-2; 9 nucleotides align to TRBD1. CDR3 length: 17 residues. CDR1 and CDR2 from the germline V gene are SGHVS and FQNEAQ. V was clipped by 1 base and J by 8 bases; unmatched bases: 14. The DNA for the CDR3 is TGTGCCAGCAGCTTAGGCCCTTATAGGACAGGGGCGCAAGGCTACACCTTC. Translation: CASSLGPYRTGAQGYTF.

The V and J genes are TRBV5-6 and TRBJ1-5; D perhaps matches TRBD1 (5 bases). Deletions cut 0 bases from V and 6 bases from J, with 13 bases between. Per the germline V gene, CDR1 is SGHDT and CDR2 is YYEEEE. CDR3 length: 15 residues. As DNA, the CDR3 is TGTGCCAGCAGCTTGGCGGGGCGCGGGAGTCAGCCCCAGCATTTT. It is translated as CASSLAGRGSQPQHF.

This chain connects TRBV5-1 to TRBJ1-1, with 7 positions matching TRBD1. V dropped 4 bases and J dropped 6; count of bases not matched to a gene: 12. The CDR3 totals 15 residues. Germline CDR1 and CDR2: SGHRS and YFSETQ. Written as DNA, the CDR3 is TGCGCCAGCAGCCCACTGACAGGGACCATGGCTGAAGCTTTCTTT. Its translation: CASSPLTGTMAEAFF.

V and J are TRBV4-1 and TRBJ1-2; tentative D call: TRBD1 (5 bases). The length of the CDR3 is 15 residues. With 3 bases removed from V and 5 bases from J, the gap between germline ends came to 16 bases. CDR1 MGHRA and CDR2 YSYEKL come from the germline V gene. The CDR3 region is CASSQLQTAEYGYTF. CDR3 DNA: TGCGCCAGCAGCCAGCTCCAGACAGCCGAATATGGCTACACCTTC.

The DNA for the CDR3 is TGTGCCAGCAGCTTACTTCGCCTAGTTCTCACCTTC. Translation: CASSLLRLVLTF. The rearrangement uses TRBV7-9 and TRBJ1-2, with D uncertain. The CDR3 spans 12 residues. CDR1 and CDR2 from the germline V gene are SEHNR and FQNEAQ (reference sequence). V lost 2 bases and J 13 bases, leaving 14 bases between the germline ends.

This chain joins TRBV7-2 and TRBJ2-1; 11 bases line up with TRBD2. V shed 1 base and J 5 bases; nucleotides not matched to a gene: 4. The V gene's germline CDR1 is SGHTA and CDR2 FQGNSA. The CDR3 runs to 16 residues. CDR3 nucleotide sequence: TGTGCCAGCAGCTTAGGTCTAGCGGGAGGAAACAATGAGCAGTTCTTC. Amino acids: CASSLGLAGGNNEQFF.